The subject of this entry is one T cell receptor (beta chain). These data originate in a study of blood T cell repertoires in COVID-19. In the study overall: Italy, Spain and the United States were the sources of the convalescent and acute COVID-19 samples.

The CDR3 spans 15 residues. The trim removed 4 bases at V and 2 bases at J, leaving 4 bases unmatched. Per the germline V gene, CDR1 is SGDLS and CDR2 is YYNGEE. Sequenced by immunoSEQ multiplex PCR; TCRdb stores in-frame clones only, minus some. In the table there are roughly 280,000 clones, about 87% of which are singletons. The sequence was collected from a woman between 25 and 40 years old with acute COVID-19. Source material: PBMCs or T cells enriched from blood (not recorded which). V and J are TRBV9 and TRBJ2-1; the match to TRBD2 covers 9 bases. The CDR3 here is CASSLAGAAYNEQFF. CDR3 DNA sequence: TGTGCCAGCAGCTTAGCGGGAGCGGCCTACAATGAGCAGTTCTTC.